This entry lists 19 T cell receptor beta chains sequenced from one sample in a study of control samples from healthy donors and cancer patients. Method: immunoSEQ multiplex PCR; TCRdb's copy keeps in-frame clones and lacks some. In the table there are some 130,000 clones, approximately 94% of which are singletons. Material: blood. The source is a young man in good health.

This chain links TRBV19 with TRBJ1-5; a possible D gene is TRBD1 (5 bases). V lost 3 bases, J lost 4 bases, and 13 bases lay in between. CDR1 is LNHDA, CDR2 SQIVND, per germline (reference sequence). CDR3 length: 15 amino acids. The CDR3 DNA reads TGTGCCAGTAGTATGGGGAAGAGGGGTAATCAGCCCCAGCATTTT. It yields the protein CASSMGKRGNQPQHF.

The chain uses TRBV7-2 and TRBJ1-5; 10 bases fit TRBD1. V trimming: 5 bases; J trimming: 3 bases; junction bases outside the gene matches: 7. The germline V gene encodes CDR1 SGHTA and CDR2 FQGNSA. The CDR3 has 16 amino acids. CDR3: CASSRGQGIVNQPQHF. In DNA, the CDR3 is TGTGCCAGCAGCCGGGGACAGGGGATAGTCAATCAGCCCCAGCATTTT.

This chain connects TRBV28 to TRBJ1-3, with D unresolved. The V end was cut by 5 bases, the J end by 0 bases, with 14 bases between. Germline CDR1 and CDR2: MDHEN and SYDVKM. This CDR3 region has 16 residues. The DNA of the CDR3 is TGTGCCAGCAGTCCCCCACTAATGGGCTCTGGAAACACCATATATTTT. Amino acids: CASSPPLMGSGNTIYF.

J is TRBJ2-2 and V is TRBV3-1 (or the pseudogene TRBV3-2); D gene ambiguous. The germline V gene encodes CDR1 LGHDT and CDR2 YNNKEL (reference sequence). Trimming removed 0 bases from V and 0 bases from J, with 11 bases in between. The CDR3 consists of 17 residues. The CDR3 DNA reads TGTGCCAGCAGCCAAGAGTTAGGTTTAGCGAACACCGGGGAGCTGTTTTTT. Translated: CASSQELGLANTGELFF.

The chain has TRBV30 and TRBJ2-1; a weak D match, TRBD1 (6 bases). CDR3 size: 12 residues. V was pared by 5 bases and J by 7 bases, with 12 bases between. Germline V gene lookup returns CDR1 GTSNPN and CDR2 SVGIG (reference sequence). CDR3 nucleotides: TGTGCCTGGTCTCTGCAGGGGAATGAGCAGTTCTTC. Its translation: CAWSLQGNEQFF.

This clone was counted between two and nine times. The rearrangement uses TRBV5-1 and TRBJ2-2, with D possibly TRBD2 on 6 matching bases. From germline, CDR1 is SGHRS and CDR2 YFSETQ. V lost 3 bases and J 3 bases, leaving 6 bases between the germline ends. This CDR3 region has 13 residues. The CDR3 DNA reads TGCGCCAGCAGCTGGGGGGACACCGGGGAGCTGTTTTTT. This sequence encodes CASSWGDTGELFF.

The chain's CDR3 is CAWSEADNTEAFF. CDR3 DNA: TGTGCCTGGAGTGAAGCGGACAACACTGAAGCTTTCTTT. The rearrangement joins TRBV30 to TRBJ1-1; the D is unclear. Per germline, CDR1 GTSNPN and CDR2 SVGIG (reference sequence). Trimming shortened V by 1 base and J by 2 bases, and 8 bases separated the two germline ends. The CDR3 loop spans 13 amino acids. The full variable domain, in which reference TRBV30 and TRBJ1-1 provide the parts outside the CDR3, is SQTIHQWPATLVQPVGSPLSLECTVEGTSNPNLYWYRQAAGRGLQLLFYSVGIGQISSEVPQNLSASRPQDRQFILSSKKLLLSDSGFYLCAWSEADNTEAFFGQGTRLTVV.

The chain has TRBV6-5 and TRBJ2-3, with TRBD1 identical over 7 bases. The CDR3 length is 15 residues. The J segment lost 2 bases and the V segment lost 0 bases, leaving 2 bases of the junction unmatched. In germline, CDR1 is MNHEY, CDR2 SVGAGI. The CDR3 spells CASSYSGTDTDTQYF. In DNA, the CDR3 is TGTGCCAGCAGTTACTCGGGGACAGACACAGATACGCAGTATTTT.

The chain uses TRBV3-1 (or the pseudogene TRBV3-2) and TRBJ1-2; D gene uncertain. CDR1 is LGHDT and CDR2 is YNNKEL in the germline V gene (reference sequence). The CDR3 has 13 amino acids. The V and J ends lost 6 bases and 7 bases respectively, with 15 bases between them. The CDR3, as DNA: TGTGCCAGCAGTCCGACGCCTTCTATTGGCTACACCTTC. Translating gives CASSPTPSIGYTF.

This chain links TRBV7-9 with TRBJ2-7; 12 bases agree with TRBD1. CDR3 length: 15 amino acids. V was pared by 6 bases and J by 2 bases, with 5 bases of the junction left unmatched. Germline V gene sequence: CDR1 SEHNR, CDR2 FQNEAQ (reference sequence). The CDR3 is CASRAGTGGPYEQYF. The DNA of the CDR3 is TGTGCCAGCAGGGCCGGGACAGGGGGCCCCTACGAGCAGTACTTC.

This chain's CDR3 is CASPRYTEAFF. The CDR3 bases are TGTGCCTCCCCCCGCTACACTGAAGCTTTCTTT. The rearrangement links TRBV6-6 to TRBJ1-1; D is unresolved. This CDR3 spans 11 amino acids. The germline gives CDR1 MNHNY, CDR2 SVGAGI (reference sequence). Trimming took 11 bases from V and 3 from J, leaving 10 bases between them.

The chain carries TRBV18 and TRBJ2-5, with D unresolved. The CDR3 totals 13 residues. The germline V gene encodes CDR1 KGHSH and CDR2 LQKENI. V was trimmed by 3 bases and J by 3 bases, leaving 8 bases between them. The CDR3 is CASSPTAEETQYF. In DNA, the CDR3 is TGTGCCAGCTCACCGACGGCGGAAGAGACCCAGTACTTC.

The rearrangement joins TRBV28 to TRBJ1-1, with D possibly being TRBD1 (5 bases). Trimming took 5 bases from V and 0 from J, leaving 10 bases between them. The CDR3 has 14 residues. The germline V gene has CDR1 MDHEN and CDR2 SYDVKM. The DNA for the CDR3 is TGTGCCAGCAGTGTGTCAGGGATGAACACTGAAGCTTTCTTT. Protein product: CASSVSGMNTEAFF.

The chain is built from TRBV5-4 and TRBJ2-5; D is unresolved. Germline V gene data show CDR1 as SGHNT and CDR2 as YYREEE (reference sequence). V shed 4 bases and J shed 3 bases, with 16 bases lying between them. The CDR3 is 15 amino acids. CDR3 sequence (DNA): TGTGCCAGCAGCACCCCGGACCGGCGCAAAGAGACCCAGTACTTC. Its protein is CASSTPDRRKETQYF.

CDR3 coding DNA: TGTGCCAGCAGCACCTTCCGGGGACGGGATGGCTACACCTTC. It specifies CASSTFRGRDGYTF. The chain uses TRBV27 and TRBJ1-2; D perhaps matches TRBD1 (5 bases). Germline V gene sequence: CDR1 MNHEY, CDR2 SMNVEV (reference sequence). This CDR3 is built from 14 residues. V was pared by 6 bases and J by 6 bases, with 17 bases between.

This chain uses TRBV2 with TRBJ2-7; D might be TRBD1 (5 bases). Germline values: CDR1 SNHLY, CDR2 FYNNEI. The CDR3 spans 14 residues. V dropped 3 bases and J dropped 5 bases, with 14 bases sitting between them. The CDR3 here is CASSEGRERDEQYF. CDR3 in DNA: TGTGCCAGCAGTGAGGGCAGGGAAAGGGACGAGCAGTACTTC. Based on the CDR3 plus reference TRBV2 and TRBJ2-7, the full variable domain is EPEVTQTPSHQVTQMGQEVILRCVPISNHLYFYWYRQILGQKVEFLVSFYNNEISEKSEIFDDQFSVERPDGSNFTLKIRSTKLEDSAMYFCASSEGRERDEQYFGPGTRLTVT.

This clone showed up just once. This chain joins TRBV9 and TRBJ2-1; 9 bases align to TRBD2. In germline, CDR1 is SGDLS, CDR2 YYNGEE. This CDR3 comprises 11 residues. V was pared by 5 bases and J by 16 bases, with 7 bases of the junction left unmatched. For the CDR3, the DNA is TGTGCCAGCAGTCCCGGGACTAGCCTTTTCTTC. Protein sequence: CASSPGTSLFF. Based on the CDR3 plus reference TRBV9 and TRBJ2-1, the full variable domain is DSGVTQTPKHLITATGQRVTLRCSPRSGDLSVYWYQQSLDQGLQFLIQYYNGEERAKGNILERFSAQQFPDLHSELNLSSLELGDSALYFCASSPGTSLFFGPGTRLTVL.

The V gene is TRBV29-1, the J gene TRBJ1-1; D is ambiguous. The CDR3 sequence is 12 residues long. V lost 7 bases, J lost 1 base, and 10 bases lay in between. In germline, CDR1 is SQVTM, CDR2 ANQGSEA. The CDR3 spells CSAVRSNTEAFF. CDR3 nucleotide sequence: TGCAGCGCCGTGAGGTCGAACACTGAAGCTTTCTTT.

The chain has TRBV4-1 and TRBJ2-7, with D unclear. V was pared by 1 base and J by 2 bases, with 18 bases between. CDR1 and CDR2 from the germline V gene are MGHRA and YSYEKL. CDR3 length: 17 amino acids. The CDR3 bases are TGCGCCAGCAGCCAAGCCTTAGGTAGGTTCCGACCCTACGAGCAGTACTTC. Residues: CASSQALGRFRPYEQYF.